This is a list of T cell receptor beta chains from one sample in a study of T cell repertoires in cytomegalovirus infection. These receptors' targets are unknown. TCRdb redid the calling of the reads with MiXCR, one entry per CDR3 protein. Of about a million distinct CDR3 sequences listed, less than 40% are singletons. The sample here was cultured CD8+ T cells from PBMCs, taken from culture after CMV antigen stimulation. The source of these receptors is a human donor in good health (CMV status not recorded). Some clones in this sample may be carry-over from other donors' samples. Both conserved end residues are part of each CDR3. A D gene is named only where the DNA matches it firmly. The size of a clone is reported for some rows only, either as once, few or many, or as a class for expanded clones.

j_gene: TRBJ2-1
d_gene: TRBD2
v_gene: TRBV10-3
abundance: .
CDR3nt: TGTGCCATCAGGGTCGGGACTAGCGGGGACAATGAGCAGTTCTTC
CDR3aa: CAIRVGTSGDNEQFF

j_gene: TRBJ2-3
d_gene: .
v_gene: TRBV7-3
abundance: .
CDR3nt: TGTGCCAGCAGCCCTCCGACAGCTTCAGAAGATACGCAGTATTTT
CDR3aa: CASSPPTASEDTQYF

j_gene: TRBJ2-5
d_gene: .
v_gene: TRBV5-1
abundance: .
CDR3nt: TGCGCCAGCATTATCAGGGTGTACCAAGAGACCCAGTACTTC
CDR3aa: CASIIRVYQETQYF

j_gene: TRBJ1-1
d_gene: .
v_gene: TRBV7-4
abundance: .
CDR3nt: TGTGCCAGCAGCCCGGAAAACCGGGCTGAAGCTTTCTTT
CDR3aa: CASSPENRAEAFF

j_gene: TRBJ2-7
d_gene: .
v_gene: TRBV27
abundance: once
CDR3nt: TGTGCCAGCAGTCCCCCCGGATTCTCCTACGAGCAGTACTTC
CDR3aa: CASSPPGFSYEQYF

j_gene: TRBJ2-4
d_gene: .
v_gene: TRBV29-1
abundance: few
CDR3nt: TGCAGCGTCGTCGGGACGTATTTAGCCAAAAACATTCAGTACTTC
CDR3aa: CSVVGTYLAKNIQYF

j_gene: TRBJ2-3
d_gene: .
v_gene: TRBV20-1
abundance: .
CDR3nt: TGCAGTGCCTGGGGGGCGGGGGCCACAGATACGCAGTATTTT
CDR3aa: CSAWGAGATDTQYF

j_gene: TRBJ1-1
d_gene: .
v_gene: TRBV2
abundance: .
CDR3nt: TGTGCCAGCAGTGAAATGGGGTTAGACACGAACACTGAAGCTTTCTTT
CDR3aa: CASSEMGLDTNTEAFF

j_gene: TRBJ2-2
d_gene: TRBD2
v_gene: TRBV6-8
abundance: .
CDR3nt: TGTGCCAGCAGGAACCTGGGGGAGGGCTGGAACACCGGGGAGCTGTTTTTT
CDR3aa: CASRNLGEGWNTGELFF

j_gene: TRBJ1-1
d_gene: .
v_gene: TRBV7-2
abundance: many
CDR3nt: TGTGCCAGCAGATTCGGACAGAACACTGAAGCTTTCTTT
CDR3aa: CASRFGQNTEAFF

j_gene: TRBJ1-2
d_gene: TRBD1
v_gene: TRBV12-3/TRBV12-4
abundance: .
CDR3nt: TGTGCCAGCAGGAGTAGGGACAGGGGCTATGGCTACACCTTC
CDR3aa: CASRSRDRGYGYTF

j_gene: TRBJ2-1
d_gene: TRBD2
v_gene: TRBV19
abundance: .
CDR3nt: TGTGCCAGTAGATGGGGCGGGGGGATCAATGAGCAGTTCTTC
CDR3aa: CASRWGGGINEQFF

j_gene: TRBJ1-5
d_gene: .
v_gene: TRBV27
abundance: .
CDR3nt: TGTGCCAGCAGCCCCTGGGGCCGCAATCAGCCCCAGCATTTT
CDR3aa: CASSPWGRNQPQHF

j_gene: TRBJ1-1
d_gene: TRBD1
v_gene: TRBV4-1
abundance: few
CDR3nt: TGCGCCAGCAGCCATCAGGGGGGAGGTAGTGAAGCTTTCTTT
CDR3aa: CASSHQGGGSEAFF

j_gene: TRBJ1-3
d_gene: .
v_gene: TRBV28
abundance: .
CDR3nt: TGTGCCAGCAGTCCTGCGGCCCGCGGGGCTGAAAACACCATATATTTT
CDR3aa: CASSPAARGAENTIYF

j_gene: TRBJ2-3
d_gene: TRBD1
v_gene: TRBV24-1
abundance: .
CDR3nt: TGTGCCACCAGTGGTAGTTGGACAGGACAGGGAGATACGCAGTATTTT
CDR3aa: CATSGSWTGQGDTQYF

j_gene: TRBJ2-1
d_gene: .
v_gene: TRBV24-1
abundance: once
CDR3nt: TGTGTCATCCAGACAGGAACCTACAATGAGCAGTTCTTC
CDR3aa: CVIQTGTYNEQFF

j_gene: TRBJ1-2
d_gene: .
v_gene: TRBV25-1
abundance: .
CDR3nt: TGTGCCAGCAGTGGACGGGTTGGAGCTAACTATGGCTACACCTTC
CDR3aa: CASSGRVGANYGYTF

j_gene: TRBJ2-3
d_gene: TRBD2
v_gene: TRBV19
abundance: .
CDR3nt: TGTGCCAGTAGTTTCCGACTAGCGGGGGTAGTCACAGATACGCAGTATTTT
CDR3aa: CASSFRLAGVVTDTQYF

j_gene: TRBJ2-1
d_gene: TRBD1
v_gene: TRBV9
abundance: .
CDR3nt: TGTGCCAGCAGCGCCCCGGACAGGGAGAATGAGCAGTTCTTC
CDR3aa: CASSAPDRENEQFF

j_gene: TRBJ1-2
d_gene: TRBD1
v_gene: TRBV9
abundance: .
CDR3nt: TGTGCCAGCATCCGGGACAGGTCTGACTATGGCTACACCTTC
CDR3aa: CASIRDRSDYGYTF

j_gene: TRBJ2-3
d_gene: .
v_gene: TRBV20-1
abundance: few
CDR3nt: TGCAGTGCTAGAGAGGCGGGAAGCACAGATACGCAGTATTTT
CDR3aa: CSAREAGSTDTQYF

j_gene: TRBJ2-5
d_gene: .
v_gene: TRBV24-1
abundance: .
CDR3nt: TGTGCCACCAGTCCGGACAGCCAAGAGACCCAGTACTTC
CDR3aa: CATSPDSQETQYF

j_gene: TRBJ1-5
d_gene: .
v_gene: TRBV6-6
abundance: .
CDR3nt: TGTGCCAGCAGCCCCAGAGGGGCAGGGAATCAGCCCCAGCATTTT
CDR3aa: CASSPRGAGNQPQHF

j_gene: TRBJ2-7
d_gene: TRBD1
v_gene: TRBV20-1
abundance: .
CDR3nt: TGCAGTGCCTCGGGACAGGGATCCTACGAGCAGTACTTC
CDR3aa: CSASGQGSYEQYF

j_gene: TRBJ1-4
d_gene: .
v_gene: TRBV4-1
abundance: .
CDR3nt: TGTGCCAGCAGCTCACCGTCCTTTGGACCAACTAATGAAAAACTGTTTTTT
CDR3aa: CASSSPSFGPTNEKLFF

j_gene: TRBJ1-4
d_gene: .
v_gene: TRBV7-9
abundance: few
CDR3nt: TGTGCCAGCAGCGACCCTCGTGGGGGGGAAAAACTGTTTTTT
CDR3aa: CASSDPRGGEKLFF

j_gene: TRBJ1-2
d_gene: .
v_gene: TRBV10-3
abundance: .
CDR3nt: TGTGCCATCAGTGATCCGACCTTCTCCATAACGCGGGGCTACATCTTC
CDR3aa: CAISDPTFSITRGYIF

j_gene: TRBJ1-5
d_gene: .
v_gene: TRBV28
abundance: few
CDR3nt: TGTGCCAGCAGTTTCCGGGGGGCTTATCAGCCCCAGCATTTT
CDR3aa: CASSFRGAYQPQHF

j_gene: TRBJ1-1
d_gene: .
v_gene: TRBV14
abundance: .
CDR3nt: TGTGCCAGCAGCCAAGTGGTTTCGAACACTGAAGCTTTCTTT
CDR3aa: CASSQVVSNTEAFF

j_gene: TRBJ1-6
d_gene: .
v_gene: TRBV7-2
abundance: .
CDR3nt: TGTGCCAGCAGCTTAGGCCCTCGACAGACCCGGCCCCTCCACTTT
CDR3aa: CASSLGPRQTRPLHF

j_gene: TRBJ1-6
d_gene: .
v_gene: TRBV7-9
abundance: few
CDR3nt: TGTGCCAGCAGTCCCCCCTCGAGGTCACCCCTCCACTTT
CDR3aa: CASSPPSRSPLHF

j_gene: TRBJ2-1
d_gene: .
v_gene: TRBV6-5
abundance: few
CDR3nt: TGTGCCAGCAGTTACCAGGCGGGGGCATTGGATGAGCAGTTCTTC
CDR3aa: CASSYQAGALDEQFF

j_gene: TRBJ1-1
d_gene: TRBD1
v_gene: TRBV7-9
abundance: few
CDR3nt: TGTGCCAGCAGCTTGACTAATCCCAGTCAGGGGGCTGAAGCTTTCTTT
CDR3aa: CASSLTNPSQGAEAFF

j_gene: TRBJ2-7
d_gene: .
v_gene: TRBV19
abundance: .
CDR3nt: TGTGCCATTCAGGACTACGAGCAGTACTTC
CDR3aa: CAIQDYEQYF

j_gene: TRBJ2-1
d_gene: .
v_gene: TRBV10-3
abundance: .
CDR3nt: TGTGCCATCAGACTAGGGATTGAGTACAATGAGCAGTTCTTC
CDR3aa: CAIRLGIEYNEQFF

j_gene: TRBJ1-4
d_gene: .
v_gene: TRBV4-1
abundance: .
CDR3nt: TGCGCCAGCAGCCAAATCGGCGGCGGAGGGACTGGTGAAAAACTGTTTTTT
CDR3aa: CASSQIGGGGTGEKLFF

j_gene: TRBJ1-1
d_gene: .
v_gene: TRBV24-1
abundance: .
CDR3nt: TGTGCCACCAGTGATCCAGGGACTGAAGCTTTCTTT
CDR3aa: CATSDPGTEAFF

j_gene: TRBJ1-2
d_gene: .
v_gene: TRBV6-6
abundance: few
CDR3nt: TGTGCCAGCAGTTCACAGGAAAATACTAACTATGGCTACACCTTC
CDR3aa: CASSSQENTNYGYTF

j_gene: TRBJ1-2
d_gene: .
v_gene: TRBV19
abundance: .
CDR3nt: TGTGCCAGTAGCCCACACAGGGTTGGTCCCGGCTACACCTTC
CDR3aa: CASSPHRVGPGYTF

j_gene: TRBJ1-6
d_gene: TRBD1
v_gene: TRBV7-2
abundance: many
CDR3nt: TGTGCCAGCAGCTCCCGGGACAGGGGGTATTCACCCCTCCACTTT
CDR3aa: CASSSRDRGYSPLHF

j_gene: TRBJ2-7
d_gene: TRBD2
v_gene: TRBV27
abundance: few
CDR3nt: TGTGCCAGCACCGCGGGGGGTAACTCCTACGAGCAGTACTTC
CDR3aa: CASTAGGNSYEQYF

j_gene: TRBJ2-1
d_gene: TRBD2
v_gene: TRBV19
abundance: few
CDR3nt: TGTGCCAGTAGTATGGCGGGGGGATTATACAATGAGCAGTTCTTC
CDR3aa: CASSMAGGLYNEQFF

j_gene: TRBJ2-1
d_gene: TRBD1
v_gene: TRBV6-1
abundance: many
CDR3nt: TGTGCCAGCAGTGGAGCGTTTGGGACAGGGAGGAATGAGCAGTTCTTC
CDR3aa: CASSGAFGTGRNEQFF